Below are 10 T cell receptor beta chains sequenced from a single sample in a study of blood T cell repertoires in COVID-19. Libraries were prepared by immunoSEQ multiplex PCR; TCRdb keeps only in-frame clonotypes and omits some of them. The top ten hold roughly 5% of the sample, which has about 120,000 clones, more than 90% seen once. Sequencing input: peripheral blood. The receptor source for this set is a man between 60 and 75 years old with COVID-19, enrolled during active disease.

The chain joins TRBV15 to TRBJ1-2; TRBD1 matches at 8 bases. CDR1 is LNHNV, CDR2 YYDKDF, per germline (reference sequence). CDR3 size: 14 residues. After removal of 3 bases from V and 7 bases from J, the junction contained 7 bases not matched to a gene. The CDR3 sequence: CATSRDRTGSGYTF. CDR3 nucleotides: TGTGCCACCAGCAGGGACCGGACAGGGTCTGGCTACACCTTC.

The chain employs TRBV7-8 and TRBJ2-3; 7 bases agree with TRBD1. Trimming at V came to 1 base and at J to 2 bases, leaving 6 bases not matched to a gene. The CDR3 has 16 amino acids. The germline V gene encodes CDR1 SGHVS and CDR2 FQNEAQ. This chain's CDR3 is CASSLVTGAPTDTQYF. The CDR3 DNA is TGTGCCAGCAGCTTAGTTACAGGGGCCCCCACAGATACGCAGTATTTT.

The V call is TRBV6-1, the J call TRBJ1-2, with 7 nucleotides matching TRBD1. With 4 bases clipped from V and 4 bases from J, the junction kept 15 bases outside the gene matches. CDR1 is MNHNS and CDR2 is SASEGT in the germline V gene. This CDR3 spans 17 amino acids. Here the CDR3 reads CASSGRTGGHGGYGYTF. The CDR3 bases are TGTGCCAGCAGTGGACGGACAGGAGGGCACGGCGGCTATGGCTACACCTTC.

The chain combines TRBV5-1 with TRBJ2-2; D is perhaps TRBD2 (6 bases). This CDR3 has 15 amino acids. V lost 2 bases to trimming and J lost 0 bases, with 8 bases between them. Germline values: CDR1 SGHRS, CDR2 YFSETQ. CDR3 protein: CASSLAGANTGELFF. CDR3 in DNA: TGCGCCAGCAGCTTAGCGGGCGCGAACACCGGGGAGCTGTTTTTT. The entire variable domain, with the rest obtained from reference TRBV5-1 and TRBJ2-2, is as follows: KAGVTQTPRYLIKTRGQQVTLSCSPISGHRSVSWYQQTPGQGLQFLFEYFSETQRNKGNFPGRFSGRQFSNSRSEMNVSTLELGDSALYLCASSLAGANTGELFFGEGSRLTVL.

This clone was recorded a few times. The chain links TRBV6-5 to TRBJ2-1; no reliable D call. The CDR3 is 13 residues long. V was cut by 7 bases and J by 0 bases, with 7 bases left in between. The germline CDR1 and CDR2 sequences are MNHEY and SVGAGI. CDR3 DNA: TGTGCCAGCAAAAGGAGCTCCTACAATGAGCAGTTCTTC. It codes for CASKRSSYNEQFF.

The chain carries TRBV2 and TRBJ2-3; tentatively, D is TRBD2 (7 bases). Germline CDR1 SNHLY, CDR2 FYNNEI. With 8 bases removed from V and 5 bases from J, the gap between germline ends came to 26 bases. The CDR3 extends over 17 amino acids. CDR3 in amino acids: CASGKLDGGGAGDTQYF. The CDR3 DNA is TGTGCCAGCGGGAAGTTAGATGGGGGGGGCGCAGGAGATACGCAGTATTTT.

The V gene is TRBV5-1, the J gene TRBJ2-5; D might be TRBD2 (6 bases). The germline V gene has CDR1 SGHRS and CDR2 YFSETQ. V lost 0 bases and J lost 6, with 12 bases in between. The length of the CDR3 is 14 residues. The DNA for the CDR3 is TGCGCCAGCAGCTTGGATGGGGGGTTGAAGACCCAGTACTTC. Its protein is CASSLDGGLKTQYF.

V gene TRBV5-1 combines with J gene TRBJ2-3; possibly TRBD1 for D (6 bases). This CDR3 spans 14 amino acids. Trimming removed 3 bases at V and 5 bases at J, with 13 bases between. Germline V gene sequence: CDR1 SGHRS, CDR2 YFSETQ. The CDR3 protein is CASSSYPGVDTQYF. The CDR3, as DNA: TGCGCCAGCAGCTCTTACCCAGGGGTAGATACGCAGTATTTT.

The table lists this clone with a few counts. V and J are TRBV11-3 and TRBJ2-1, with unresolved D. V was trimmed by 5 bases and J by 3 bases, leaving 11 bases between them. The CDR3 consists of 14 residues. Per the germline V gene, CDR1 is SGHNT and CDR2 is YENEEA. The CDR3 bases are TGTGCCAGCAGCCAAAAGGCGGACTACAATGAGCAGTTCTTC. This translates into CASSQKADYNEQFF. The full variable domain, completed using reference TRBV11-3 and TRBJ2-1, is EAGVVQSPRYKIIEKKQPVAFWCNPISGHNTLYWYLQNLGQGPELLIRYENEEAVDDSQLPKDRFSAERLKGVDSTLKIQPAELGDSAVYLCASSQKADYNEQFFGPGTRLTVL.

The chain links TRBV28 to TRBJ2-4, with 7 bases fitting TRBD2. Germline trimming cut 5 bases from V and 5 bases from J; bases unmatched to any gene: 12. From germline, CDR1 is MDHEN and CDR2 SYDVKM. The CDR3 contains 16 residues. The DNA for the CDR3 is TGTGCCAGCAGTCCTGACACCGTTGCGGGGGAAAACATTCAGTACTTC. Encoded protein: CASSPDTVAGENIQYF.